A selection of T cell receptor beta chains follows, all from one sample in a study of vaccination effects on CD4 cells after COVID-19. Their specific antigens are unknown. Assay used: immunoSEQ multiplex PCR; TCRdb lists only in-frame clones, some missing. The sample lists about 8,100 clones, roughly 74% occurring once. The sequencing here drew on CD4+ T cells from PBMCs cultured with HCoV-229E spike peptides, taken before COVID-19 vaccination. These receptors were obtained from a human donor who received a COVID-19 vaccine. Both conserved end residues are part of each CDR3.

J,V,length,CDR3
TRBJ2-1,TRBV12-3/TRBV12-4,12,CASTPSASRQFF
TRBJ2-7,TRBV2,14,CASRAGTVNYEQYF
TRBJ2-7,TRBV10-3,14,CAISSGTSGYEQYF
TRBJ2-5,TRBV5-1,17,CASSLVLAGGPEETQYF
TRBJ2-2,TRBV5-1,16,CASSLRTGGPTGELFF
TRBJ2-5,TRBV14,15,CASSQAWLGQGTQYF
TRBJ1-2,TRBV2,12,CASRAALYGYTF
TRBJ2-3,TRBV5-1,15,CASAGTSGFTDTQYF
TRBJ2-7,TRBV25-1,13,CASSTGAVREQYF
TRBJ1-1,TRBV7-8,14,CASILTEMNTEAFF
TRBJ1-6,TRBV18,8,CASSPLHF
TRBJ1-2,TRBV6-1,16,CASSDEGRLGTMGYTF
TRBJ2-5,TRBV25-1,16,CASSESGEWYQETQYF
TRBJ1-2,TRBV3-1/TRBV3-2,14,CASSQLGASYGYTF
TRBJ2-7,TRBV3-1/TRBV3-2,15,CASSHLGGSTYEQYF
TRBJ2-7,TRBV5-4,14,CASSSGQRAYEQYF
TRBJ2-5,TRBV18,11,CASSREGTQYF
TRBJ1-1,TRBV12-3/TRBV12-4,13,CASRPSVNTEAFF
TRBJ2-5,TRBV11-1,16,CASSVLLGRAGETQYF
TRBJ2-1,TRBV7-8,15,CASSLPQSSYNEQFF
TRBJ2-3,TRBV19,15,CASSRTSGIADTQYF
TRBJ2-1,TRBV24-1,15,CATSRGGRDYNEQFF
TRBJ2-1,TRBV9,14,CASSAVGGYNEQFF
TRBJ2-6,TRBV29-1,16,CSVPRAGVTGANVLTF
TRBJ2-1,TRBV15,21,CATSRESVSEIAGGYYNEQFF
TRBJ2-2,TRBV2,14,CASRETGNTGELFF
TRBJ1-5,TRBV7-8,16,CASSPGRGRSNQPQHF
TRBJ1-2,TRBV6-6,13,CASSPTGRGGYTF
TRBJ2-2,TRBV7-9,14,CASSPEREGGELFF
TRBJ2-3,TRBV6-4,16,CASSVQGLAGKDTQYF
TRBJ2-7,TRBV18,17,CASSPARGTGFLDEQYF
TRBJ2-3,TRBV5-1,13,CASSRDRTDTQYF
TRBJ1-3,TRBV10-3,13,CAIRGTGGNTIYF
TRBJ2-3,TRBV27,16,CASSSLTHGGTDTQYF
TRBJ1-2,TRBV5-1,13,CASSDDGSYGYTF
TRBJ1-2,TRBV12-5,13,CASGSGQGRGYTF
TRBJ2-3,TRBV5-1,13,CATLRQSTDTQYF
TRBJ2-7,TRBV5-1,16,CASSLPNHRVRYEQYF
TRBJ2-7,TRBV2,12,CASSVDRWEQYF
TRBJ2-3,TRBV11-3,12,CASSKGPDTQYF
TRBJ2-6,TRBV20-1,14,CSASGRAGANVLTF
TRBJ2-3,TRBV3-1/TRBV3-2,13,CASSQGHTNTQYF